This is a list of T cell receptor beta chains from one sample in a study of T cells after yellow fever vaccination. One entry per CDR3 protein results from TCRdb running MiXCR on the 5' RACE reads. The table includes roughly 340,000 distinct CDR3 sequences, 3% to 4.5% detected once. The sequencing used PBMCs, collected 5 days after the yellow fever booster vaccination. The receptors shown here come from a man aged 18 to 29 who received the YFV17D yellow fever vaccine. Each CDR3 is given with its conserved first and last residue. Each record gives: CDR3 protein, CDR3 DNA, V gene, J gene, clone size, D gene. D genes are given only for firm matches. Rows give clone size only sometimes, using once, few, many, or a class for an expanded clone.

CDR3 protein: CASSTLSYEQYF
CDR3 DNA: TGCGCCAGCAGCACCCTCTCCTACGAGCAGTACTTC
V gene: TRBV4-3
J gene: TRBJ2-7
clone size: few
D gene: -

CDR3 protein: CASSWKGRAGGFTGELFF
CDR3 DNA: TGTGCCAGCAGCTGGAAAGGGAGAGCGGGGGGATTCACCGGGGAGCTGTTTTTT
V gene: TRBV5-6
J gene: TRBJ2-2
clone size: many
D gene: TRBD2

CDR3 protein: CASSPLTGGTEAFF
CDR3 DNA: TGTGCCAGCAGCCCGCTGACAGGGGGCACTGAAGCTTTCTTT
V gene: TRBV7-9
J gene: TRBJ1-1
clone size: -
D gene: TRBD1

CDR3 protein: CASNRGGVYYNEQFF
CDR3 DNA: TGTGCCAGCAACCGAGGGGGGGTATACTACAATGAGCAGTTCTTC
V gene: TRBV6-5
J gene: TRBJ2-1
clone size: -
D gene: -

CDR3 protein: CSARSQGGVQPQHF
CDR3 DNA: TGCAGTGCTAGAAGTCAGGGTGGGGTCCAGCCCCAGCATTTT
V gene: TRBV20-1
J gene: TRBJ1-5
clone size: -
D gene: -

CDR3 protein: CASSQGRGLNTGELFF
CDR3 DNA: TGCGCCAGCAGCCAGGGGAGAGGGTTAAACACCGGGGAGCTGTTTTTT
V gene: TRBV4-1
J gene: TRBJ2-2
clone size: many
D gene: -

CDR3 protein: CASSHTQDSPLHF
CDR3 DNA: TGTGCCAGCAGTCACACACAGGATTCACCCCTCCACTTT
V gene: TRBV27
J gene: TRBJ1-6
clone size: -
D gene: -

CDR3 protein: CASSYPGPTQTQYF
CDR3 DNA: TGTGCCAGCAGCTATCCGGGACCCACGCAGACCCAGTACTTC
V gene: TRBV14
J gene: TRBJ2-5
clone size: many
D gene: -

CDR3 protein: CASSSVAGSYNEQFF
CDR3 DNA: TGCGCCAGCAGCTCTGTAGCGGGCTCCTACAATGAGCAGTTCTTC
V gene: TRBV5-1
J gene: TRBJ2-1
clone size: -
D gene: TRBD2

CDR3 protein: CASSQDPEDWGEKLFF
CDR3 DNA: TGTGCCAGCAGCCAAGATCCGGAAGATTGGGGTGAAAAACTGTTTTTT
V gene: TRBV4-2
J gene: TRBJ1-4
clone size: many
D gene: -

CDR3 protein: CASIQGFNTGELFF
CDR3 DNA: TGTGCCAGCATCCAGGGGTTTAACACCGGGGAGCTGTTTTTT
V gene: TRBV7-9
J gene: TRBJ2-2
clone size: many
D gene: -

CDR3 protein: CSARKLVYGYTF
CDR3 DNA: TGCAGTGCTAGAAAGTTGGTCTATGGCTACACCTTC
V gene: TRBV20-1
J gene: TRBJ1-2
clone size: many
D gene: -

CDR3 protein: CASSSRPGYEQYF
CDR3 DNA: TGCGCCAGCAGCTCGAGACCCGGGTACGAGCAGTACTTC
V gene: TRBV5-1
J gene: TRBJ2-7
clone size: -
D gene: -

CDR3 protein: CSASGGGAQETQYF
CDR3 DNA: TGCAGTGCTAGTGGAGGGGGGGCCCAGGAGACCCAGTACTTC
V gene: TRBV20-1
J gene: TRBJ2-5
clone size: few
D gene: -

CDR3 protein: CASSRDNTGELFF
CDR3 DNA: TGTGCCAGCAGCAGGGATAACACCGGGGAGCTGTTTTTT
V gene: TRBV2
J gene: TRBJ2-2
clone size: -
D gene: -

CDR3 protein: CASSPETGGVGEQYF
CDR3 DNA: TGTGCCAGCAGCCCAGAGACAGGGGGAGTGGGCGAGCAGTACTTC
V gene: TRBV4-2
J gene: TRBJ2-7
clone size: many
D gene: TRBD1

CDR3 protein: CASSLNQETQYF
CDR3 DNA: TGTGCCAGCAGCTTGAACCAAGAGACCCAGTACTTC
V gene: TRBV7-9
J gene: TRBJ2-5
clone size: many
D gene: -

CDR3 protein: CASSRTGGGEQFF
CDR3 DNA: TGTGCCAGCAGTAGGACTGGGGGTGGTGAGCAGTTCTTC
V gene: TRBV6-6
J gene: TRBJ2-1
clone size: few
D gene: -

CDR3 protein: CASSQERTGGLGNTEAFF
CDR3 DNA: TGCGCCAGCAGCCAAGAAAGAACAGGGGGGCTTGGGAACACTGAAGCTTTCTTT
V gene: TRBV4-3
J gene: TRBJ1-1
clone size: few
D gene: TRBD1

CDR3 protein: CASSAQSSGNTIYF
CDR3 DNA: TGTGCCAGCAGCGCCCAGAGCTCTGGAAACACCATATATTTT
V gene: TRBV7-2
J gene: TRBJ1-3
clone size: -
D gene: -

CDR3 protein: CASSFRGRGKNTEAFF
CDR3 DNA: TGTGCCAGCAGCTTTCGGGGGAGGGGGAAGAACACTGAAGCTTTCTTT
V gene: TRBV7-9
J gene: TRBJ1-1
clone size: many
D gene: -

CDR3 protein: CASSISSGHAFF
CDR3 DNA: TGTGCCAGCAGTATAAGTTCAGGGCATGCTTTCTTT
V gene: TRBV28
J gene: TRBJ1-1
clone size: -
D gene: -

CDR3 protein: CASSHRDGKGVRTGELFF
CDR3 DNA: TGTGCCAGCAGTCACCGGGACGGTAAAGGAGTTCGAACCGGGGAGCTGTTTTTT
V gene: TRBV6-6
J gene: TRBJ2-2
clone size: many
D gene: -

CDR3 protein: CASSLRTSGAPSGANVLTF
CDR3 DNA: TGCGCCAGCAGCCTCAGGACTAGCGGGGCCCCCTCTGGGGCCAACGTCCTGACTTTC
V gene: TRBV5-1
J gene: TRBJ2-6
clone size: few
D gene: TRBD2

CDR3 protein: CASSVRARTDTQYF
CDR3 DNA: TGTGCCAGCAGCGTAAGGGCACGCACAGATACGCAGTATTTT
V gene: TRBV9
J gene: TRBJ2-3
clone size: many
D gene: -

CDR3 protein: CASSADRGDTGELFF
CDR3 DNA: TGTGCCAGCAGCGCGGACAGGGGAGACACCGGGGAGCTGTTTTTT
V gene: TRBV9
J gene: TRBJ2-2
clone size: many
D gene: TRBD1

CDR3 protein: CASSYSILANTEAFF
CDR3 DNA: TGTGCCAGCAGTTACTCGATTTTGGCGAACACTGAAGCTTTCTTT
V gene: TRBV6-5
J gene: TRBJ1-1
clone size: few
D gene: -

CDR3 protein: CASSTGGGTYEQYF
CDR3 DNA: TGTGCCAGCAGCACCGGGGGGGGGACCTACGAGCAGTACTTC
V gene: TRBV7-8
J gene: TRBJ2-7
clone size: -
D gene: TRBD2

CDR3 protein: CASSGYGQGINGYTF
CDR3 DNA: TGCGCCAGCAGCGGATACGGACAGGGGATCAATGGCTACACCTTC
V gene: TRBV5-1
J gene: TRBJ1-2
clone size: -
D gene: TRBD1

CDR3 protein: CASSLRGPETQYF
CDR3 DNA: TGTGCCAGCAGCTTGAGAGGGCCAGAGACCCAGTACTTC
V gene: TRBV7-9
J gene: TRBJ2-5
clone size: many
D gene: -

CDR3 protein: CASSFTLPGDEQFF
CDR3 DNA: TGCGCCAGCAGCTTCACCCTTCCCGGCGATGAGCAGTTCTTC
V gene: TRBV23-1
J gene: TRBJ2-1
clone size: -
D gene: -

CDR3 protein: CATSSTSGARRGGETQYF
CDR3 DNA: TGTGCCACCAGCAGTACTAGCGGGGCCCGGAGGGGTGGAGAGACCCAGTACTTC
V gene: TRBV15
J gene: TRBJ2-5
clone size: -
D gene: TRBD2

CDR3 protein: CASSPDSEGVHF
CDR3 DNA: TGTGCCAGCTCACCTGACAGCGAAGGTGTCCACTTT
V gene: TRBV18
J gene: TRBJ1-6
clone size: few
D gene: -

CDR3 protein: CASSFVGGLKYNEQFF
CDR3 DNA: TGTGCCAGCAGTTTCGTTGGGGGGCTAAAATACAATGAGCAGTTCTTC
V gene: TRBV28
J gene: TRBJ2-1
clone size: many
D gene: -

CDR3 protein: CASSLGTPYQPQHF
CDR3 DNA: TGTGCCAGCAGCTTAGGGACACCTTATCAGCCCCAGCATTTT
V gene: TRBV7-9
J gene: TRBJ1-5
clone size: -
D gene: -

CDR3 protein: CASSLAGANEAFF
CDR3 DNA: TGTGCCAGCAGCTTAGCGGGGGCTAATGAAGCTTTCTTT
V gene: TRBV7-2
J gene: TRBJ1-1
clone size: -
D gene: -

CDR3 protein: CASSRQVNTGELFF
CDR3 DNA: TGTGCCAGCAGCAGACAGGTGAACACCGGGGAGCTGTTTTTT
V gene: TRBV7-8
J gene: TRBJ2-2
clone size: many
D gene: -

CDR3 protein: CATSRDLAPDTQYF
CDR3 DNA: TGTGCCACCAGCAGAGATCTCGCCCCCGATACGCAGTATTTT
V gene: TRBV15
J gene: TRBJ2-3
clone size: -
D gene: -

CDR3 protein: CASNLGGHDYGYTF
CDR3 DNA: TGCGCCAGCAATCTGGGTGGCCACGACTATGGCTACACCTTC
V gene: TRBV5-1
J gene: TRBJ1-2
clone size: few
D gene: -

CDR3 protein: CASSIDGQAPFNQPQHF
CDR3 DNA: TGTGCCAGTAGTATAGATGGACAAGCGCCTTTCAATCAGCCCCAGCATTTT
V gene: TRBV19
J gene: TRBJ1-5
clone size: -
D gene: -

CDR3 protein: CASSLIALTYEQYF
CDR3 DNA: TGTGCCAGCAGTTTGATTGCACTGACCTACGAGCAGTACTTC
V gene: TRBV6-2/TRBV6-3
J gene: TRBJ2-7
clone size: few
D gene: -

CDR3 protein: CSARDPDRDHGYTF
CDR3 DNA: TGCAGTGCTAGAGATCCGGACAGGGACCATGGCTACACCTTC
V gene: TRBV20-1
J gene: TRBJ1-2
clone size: few
D gene: TRBD1

CDR3 protein: CATSRNHEAFF
CDR3 DNA: TGTGCCACCAGCAGGAATCATGAAGCTTTCTTT
V gene: TRBV15
J gene: TRBJ1-1
clone size: few
D gene: -

CDR3 protein: CATSRAAGSYEQYF
CDR3 DNA: TGTGCCACCAGCAGAGCGGCAGGTTCCTACGAGCAGTACTTC
V gene: TRBV15
J gene: TRBJ2-7
clone size: many
D gene: -

CDR3 protein: CASREGVGVETQYF
CDR3 DNA: TGTGCCAGCAGAGAGGGGGTGGGGGTTGAGACCCAGTACTTC
V gene: TRBV27
J gene: TRBJ2-5
clone size: many
D gene: -

CDR3 protein: CASSKLRVERNYGYTF
CDR3 DNA: TGTGCCAGCAGCAAACTCAGGGTAGAGAGAAACTATGGCTACACCTTC
V gene: TRBV21-1
J gene: TRBJ1-2
clone size: -
D gene: -

CDR3 protein: CASTIREYYGYTF
CDR3 DNA: TGTGCCAGCACTATTCGGGAGTACTATGGCTACACCTTC
V gene: TRBV6-1
J gene: TRBJ1-2
clone size: few
D gene: -

CDR3 protein: CSVHFETQYF
CDR3 DNA: TGCAGCGTTCACTTCGAGACCCAGTACTTC
V gene: TRBV29-1
J gene: TRBJ2-5
clone size: -
D gene: -

CDR3 protein: CSARTGVGYGYTF
CDR3 DNA: TGCAGTGCTAGAACAGGGGTTGGGTATGGCTACACCTTC
V gene: TRBV20-1
J gene: TRBJ1-2
clone size: -
D gene: TRBD1

CDR3 protein: CSASSGGGTDTQYF
CDR3 DNA: TGCAGTGCTAGTTCGGGGGGGGGCACAGATACGCAGTATTTT
V gene: TRBV20-1
J gene: TRBJ2-3
clone size: few
D gene: TRBD2

CDR3 protein: CASSLVPNTGELFF
CDR3 DNA: TGTGCCAGCAGTTTAGTTCCGAACACCGGGGAGCTGTTTTTT
V gene: TRBV12-3/TRBV12-4
J gene: TRBJ2-2
clone size: many
D gene: -

CDR3 protein: CSVSDRLQGYTF
CDR3 DNA: TGCAGCGTTTCGGACAGGTTACAGGGCTACACCTTC
V gene: TRBV29-1
J gene: TRBJ1-2
clone size: -
D gene: TRBD1

CDR3 protein: CASSLAGPRETQYF
CDR3 DNA: TGTGCCAGCAGCCTAGCAGGGCCCCGGGAGACCCAGTACTTC
V gene: TRBV5-4
J gene: TRBJ2-5
clone size: -
D gene: -

CDR3 protein: CASSLVQPNTGELFF
CDR3 DNA: TGCGCCAGCAGCTTGGTGCAGCCGAACACCGGGGAGCTGTTTTTT
V gene: TRBV5-1
J gene: TRBJ2-2
clone size: -
D gene: -

CDR3 protein: CASSFGPGRKVPEQFF
CDR3 DNA: TGTGCCAGCAGCTTCGGCCCGGGACGCAAGGTTCCTGAGCAGTTCTTC
V gene: TRBV7-9
J gene: TRBJ2-1
clone size: -
D gene: -